This paragraph reports one T cell receptor (beta chain). The antigen is undetermined. The data were obtained in a study of T cells after yellow fever vaccination. Study-wide points: By day 5 rather than day 15, the secondary response had peaked, though it was weaker. Abundant contaminating clonotypes from the bulk population could appear in FACS-sorted repertoires.

V gave up 3 bases and J gave up 1 base, with 13 bases separating them. The CDR3 runs to 16 residues. TCRdb re-analysed the 5' RACE reads in MiXCR, keeping a single row per CDR3 protein. The sample includes about 550,000 distinct CDR3 sequences, roughly a fifth of them seen just once. The clonotype comes from a man aged 25-40 years who received the YFV17D yellow fever vaccine. The rearrangement joins TRBV12-3 or TRBV12-4 to TRBJ2-4; D is uncertain. The material sequenced was PBMCs, taken 15 days after the yellow fever booster vaccination. CDR3 in amino acids: CASSLAVEQAKNIQYF. CDR3 coding DNA: TGTGCCAGCAGTTTGGCTGTTGAGCAGGCCAAAAACATTCAGTACTTC.